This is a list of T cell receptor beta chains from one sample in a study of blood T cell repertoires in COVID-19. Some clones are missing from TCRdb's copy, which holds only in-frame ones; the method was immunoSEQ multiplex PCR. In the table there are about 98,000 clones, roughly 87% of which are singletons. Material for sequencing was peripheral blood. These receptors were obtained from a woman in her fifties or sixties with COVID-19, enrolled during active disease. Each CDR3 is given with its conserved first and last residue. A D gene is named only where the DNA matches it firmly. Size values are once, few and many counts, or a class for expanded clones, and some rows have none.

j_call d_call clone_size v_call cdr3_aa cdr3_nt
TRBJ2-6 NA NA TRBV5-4 CASSFRDSGANVLTF TGTGCCAGCAGCTTCCGGGACTCTGGGGCCAACGTCCTGACTTTC
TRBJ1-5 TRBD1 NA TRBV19 CASSIIAGQGAQPQHF TGTGCCAGTAGTATAATTGCCGGACAGGGGGCTCAGCCCCAGCATTTT
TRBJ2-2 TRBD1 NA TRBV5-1 CASSPDREGANTGELFF TGCGCCAGCAGCCCGGACAGGGAAGGCGCGAACACCGGGGAGCTGTTTTTT
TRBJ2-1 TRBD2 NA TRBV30 CAWSWTSGYNEQFF TGTGCCTGGAGTTGGACTAGCGGTTACAATGAGCAGTTCTTC
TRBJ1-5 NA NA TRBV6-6 CASSYGEDNQPQHF TGTGCCAGCAGTTACGGCGAGGACAATCAGCCCCAGCATTTT
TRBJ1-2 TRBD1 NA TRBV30 CAWSARQGDVNGYTF TGTGCCTGGAGTGCAAGACAGGGAGACGTGAATGGCTACACCTTC
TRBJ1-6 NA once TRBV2 CASSEEEDYNSPLHF TGTGCCAGCAGTGAAGAGGAGGATTATAATTCGCCCCTCCACTTT
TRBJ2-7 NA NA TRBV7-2 CASSLGEPYEQYF TGTGCCAGCAGCTTAGGGGAGCCCTACGAGCAGTACTTC
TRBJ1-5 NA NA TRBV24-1 CATSDRGSNQPQHF TGTGCCACCAGTGACAGGGGTAGCAATCAGCCCCAGCATTTT
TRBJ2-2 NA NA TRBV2 CASSEQHYRVLVRRNTGELFF TGTGCCAGCAGTGAGCAACATTACAGGGTTTTGGTGCGGAGAAACACCGGGGAGCTGTTTTTT
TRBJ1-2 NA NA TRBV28 CASSKAEGNYGYTF TGTGCCAGCAGTAAGGCGGAGGGAAACTATGGCTACACCTTC
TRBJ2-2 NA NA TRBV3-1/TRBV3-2 CASSNGNHGELFF TGTGCCAGCAGCAACGGTAACCACGGGGAGCTGTTTTTT
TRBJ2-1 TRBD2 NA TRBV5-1 CASSLDTGGPRNEQFF TGCGCCAGCAGCTTGGATACGGGGGGGCCACGGAATGAGCAGTTCTTC
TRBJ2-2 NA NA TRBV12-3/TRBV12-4 CASSFRDTGELFF TGTGCCAGCAGTTTCAGGGACACCGGGGAGCTGTTTTTT
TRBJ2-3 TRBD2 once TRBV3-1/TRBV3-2 CASRPTSGGALADTQYF TGTGCCAGCAGACCGACTAGCGGGGGGGCTCTCGCAGATACGCAGTATTTT
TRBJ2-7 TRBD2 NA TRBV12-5 CASGLVPGGHEQYF TGTGCTAGTGGTTTGGTACCGGGGGGTCACGAGCAGTACTTC
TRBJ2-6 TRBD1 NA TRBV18 CASSPPGTARLGLGANVLTF TGTGCCAGCTCACCGCCCGGGACAGCCAGGCTAGGGCTTGGGGCCAACGTCCTGACTTTC
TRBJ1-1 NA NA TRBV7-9 CASSRTGTEAFF TGTGCCAGCAGCCGAACCGGGACAGAAGCTTTCTTT
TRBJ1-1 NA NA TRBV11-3 CASSAQGVGEAFF TGTGCCAGCAGCGCACAAGGGGTCGGTGAAGCTTTCTTT
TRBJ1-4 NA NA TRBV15 CATSRDLAATNEKLFF TGTGCCACCAGCAGAGATCTAGCTGCAACTAATGAAAAACTGTTTTTT
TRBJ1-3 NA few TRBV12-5 CASGLGVSDFGNTIYF TGTGCTAGTGGTTTGGGGGTTAGTGACTTTGGTAACACCATATATTTT
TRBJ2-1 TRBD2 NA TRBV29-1 CSVEASGGVAGEQFF TGCAGCGTTGAGGCTAGCGGGGGGGTGGCCGGTGAGCAGTTCTTC
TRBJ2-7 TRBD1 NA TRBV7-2 CASSLVGTGGFYEQYF TGTGCCAGCAGCTTAGTAGGGACAGGGGGCTTCTACGAGCAGTACTTC
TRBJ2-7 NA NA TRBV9 CASSVVKNRAYEQYF TGTGCCAGCAGCGTAGTCAAAAACAGGGCCTACGAGCAGTACTTC
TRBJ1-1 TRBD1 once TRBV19 CASSYKGAGTEAFF TGTGCCAGTAGCTATAAGGGGGCAGGCACTGAAGCTTTCTTT
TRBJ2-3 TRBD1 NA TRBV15 CATSRDSGQNTDTQYF TGTGCCACCAGCAGAGATTCGGGACAGAACACAGATACGCAGTATTTT
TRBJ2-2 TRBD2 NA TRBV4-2 CASSQVVTSGGAPGELFF TGTGCCAGCAGCCAAGTCGTCACTAGCGGGGGGGCCCCCGGGGAGCTGTTTTTT
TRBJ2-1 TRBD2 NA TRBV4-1 CASSQGLAGYNEQFF TGCGCCAGCAGCCAAGGACTAGCGGGTTACAATGAGCAGTTCTTC
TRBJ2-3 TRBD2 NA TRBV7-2 CASSLRTSTPDTQYF TGTGCCAGCAGCTTACGGACTAGCACCCCAGATACGCAGTATTTT
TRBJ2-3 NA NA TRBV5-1 CASSSDLTTDTQYF TGCGCCAGCAGCTCAGACTTGACTACAGATACGCAGTATTTT
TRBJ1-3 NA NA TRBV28 CASSLEWRRSNTIYF TGTGCCAGCAGTTTGGAGTGGAGGAGATCGAACACCATATATTTT
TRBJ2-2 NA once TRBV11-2 CASSLVRDTGELFF TGTGCCAGCAGCTTAGTCAGGGACACCGGGGAGCTGTTTTTT
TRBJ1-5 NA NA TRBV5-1 CASSPTDSSNQPQHF TGCGCCAGCAGCCCCACCGACAGTAGCAATCAGCCCCAGCATTTT
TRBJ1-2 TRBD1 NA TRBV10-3 CAIRPTGDAYGYTF TGTGCCATCAGACCGACAGGGGACGCCTATGGCTACACCTTC
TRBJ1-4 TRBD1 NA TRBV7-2 CASSSQGAGNEKLFF TGTGCCAGCAGCTCTCAGGGGGCCGGTAATGAAAAACTGTTTTTT
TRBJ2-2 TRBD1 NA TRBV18 CASPKDRVGTGELFF TGTGCCAGCCCAAAGGACAGGGTGGGCACCGGGGAGCTGTTTTTT
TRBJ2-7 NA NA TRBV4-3 CASSQDPQGFYEQYF TGCGCCAGCAGCCAAGATCCCCAGGGGTTCTACGAGCAGTACTTC
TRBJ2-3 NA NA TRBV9 CASSPLQSTDTQYF TGTGCCAGCAGCCCACTCCAAAGCACAGATACGCAGTATTTT
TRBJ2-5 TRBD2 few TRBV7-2 CASSSSGDGETQYF TGTGCCAGCAGCTCTAGCGGGGACGGAGAGACCCAGTACTTC